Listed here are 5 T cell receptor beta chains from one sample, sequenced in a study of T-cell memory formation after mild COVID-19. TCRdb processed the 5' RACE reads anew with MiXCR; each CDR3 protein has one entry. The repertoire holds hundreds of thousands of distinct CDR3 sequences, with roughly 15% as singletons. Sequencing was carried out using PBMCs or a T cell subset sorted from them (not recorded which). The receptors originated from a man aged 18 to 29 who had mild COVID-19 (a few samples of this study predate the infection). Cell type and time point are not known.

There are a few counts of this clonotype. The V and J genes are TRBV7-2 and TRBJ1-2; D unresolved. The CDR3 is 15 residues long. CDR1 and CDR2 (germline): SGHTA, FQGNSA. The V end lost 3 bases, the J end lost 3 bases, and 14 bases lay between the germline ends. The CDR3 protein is CASSLRPGGDYGYTF. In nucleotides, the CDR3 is TGTGCCAGCAGCTTGCGGCCAGGTGGTGACTATGGCTACACCTTC.

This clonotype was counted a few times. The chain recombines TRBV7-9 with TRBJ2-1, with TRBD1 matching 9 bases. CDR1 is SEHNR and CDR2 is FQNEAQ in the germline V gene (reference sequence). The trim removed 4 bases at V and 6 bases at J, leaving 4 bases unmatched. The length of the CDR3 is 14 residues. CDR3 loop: CASSYRGRSNEQFF. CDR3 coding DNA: TGTGCCAGCAGCTACAGGGGGCGCTCCAATGAGCAGTTCTTC.

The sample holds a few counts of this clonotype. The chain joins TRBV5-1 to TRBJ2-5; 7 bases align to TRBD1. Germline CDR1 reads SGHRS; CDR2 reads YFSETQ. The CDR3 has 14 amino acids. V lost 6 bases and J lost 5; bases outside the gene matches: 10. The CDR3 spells CASTPTGAGETQYF. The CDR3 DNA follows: TGCGCCAGCACCCCAACAGGGGCCGGGGAGACCCAGTACTTC.

CDR3 in DNA: TGTGCCACGGAGGGGCAGGAGCGGGATACGCAGTATTTT. Protein sequence: CATEGQERDTQYF. J is TRBJ2-3 and V is TRBV24-1; a weak D match, TRBD2 (6 bases). Trimming stripped 10 bases from V and 6 bases from J, with 16 bases between. CDR3 length equals 13 residues. Germline CDR1 and CDR2: KGHDR and SFDVKD.

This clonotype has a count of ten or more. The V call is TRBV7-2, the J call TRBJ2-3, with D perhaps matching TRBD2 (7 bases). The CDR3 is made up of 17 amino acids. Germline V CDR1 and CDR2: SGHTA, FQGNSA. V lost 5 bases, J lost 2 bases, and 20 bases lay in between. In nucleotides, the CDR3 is TGTGCCAGCAGCCAGGGGACCCCGGGGGGTTCCACAGATACGCAGTATTTT. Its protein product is CASSQGTPGGSTDTQYF.